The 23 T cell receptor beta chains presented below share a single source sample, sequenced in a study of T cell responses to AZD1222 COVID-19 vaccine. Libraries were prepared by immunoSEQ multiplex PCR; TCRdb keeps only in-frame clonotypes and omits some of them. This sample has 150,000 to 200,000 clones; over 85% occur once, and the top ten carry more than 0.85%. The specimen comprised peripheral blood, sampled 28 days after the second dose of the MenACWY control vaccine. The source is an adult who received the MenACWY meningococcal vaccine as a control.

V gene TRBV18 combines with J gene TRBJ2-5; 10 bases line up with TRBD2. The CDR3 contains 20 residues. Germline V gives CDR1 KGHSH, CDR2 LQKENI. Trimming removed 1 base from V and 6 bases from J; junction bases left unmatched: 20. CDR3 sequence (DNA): TGTGCCAGCTCACCACAGAGAAGGTTATCTAGCGGGGGCCCTGCCCAGACCCAGTACTTC. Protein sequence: CASSPQRRLSSGGPAQTQYF.

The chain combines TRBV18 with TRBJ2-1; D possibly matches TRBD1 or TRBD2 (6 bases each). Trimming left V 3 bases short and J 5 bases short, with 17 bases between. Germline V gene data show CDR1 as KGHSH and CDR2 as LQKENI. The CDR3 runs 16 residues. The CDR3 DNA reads TGTGCCAGCTCACCTGGTTGGTGGGGGGCTGACAATGAGCAGTTCTTC. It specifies CASSPGWWGADNEQFF.

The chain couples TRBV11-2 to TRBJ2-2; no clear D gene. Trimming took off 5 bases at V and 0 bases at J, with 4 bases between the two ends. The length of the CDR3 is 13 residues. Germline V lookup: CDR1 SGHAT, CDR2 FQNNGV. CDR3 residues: CASSGTNTGELFF. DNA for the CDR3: TGTGCCAGCAGCGGGACGAACACCGGGGAGCTGTTTTTT.

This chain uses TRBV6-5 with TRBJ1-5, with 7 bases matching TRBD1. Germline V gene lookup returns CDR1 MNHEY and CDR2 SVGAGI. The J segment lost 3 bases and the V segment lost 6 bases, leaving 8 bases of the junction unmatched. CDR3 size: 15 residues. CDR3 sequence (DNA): TGTGCCAGCAGCCCCCCAGGGGGGAACAATCAGCCCCAGCATTTT. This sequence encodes CASSPPGGNNQPQHF.

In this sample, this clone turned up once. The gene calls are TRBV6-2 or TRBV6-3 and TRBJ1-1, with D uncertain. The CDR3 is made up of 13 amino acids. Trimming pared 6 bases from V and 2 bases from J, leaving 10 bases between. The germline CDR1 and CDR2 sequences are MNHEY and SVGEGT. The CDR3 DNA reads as TGTGCCAGCAGCCGCCCACCCAACACTGAAGCTTTCTTT. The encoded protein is CASSRPPNTEAFF.

In nucleotides, the CDR3 is TGTGCCAGTAGCCCCGGGGGGCAGCCCCAGCATTTT. Translation: CASSPGGQPQHF. This rearrangement joins TRBV19 to TRBJ1-5, with D possibly TRBD1 on 5 matching bases. Deletions cut 6 bases from V and 7 bases from J, with 10 bases between. The CDR3 is 12 amino acids. The germline V gene has CDR1 LNHDA and CDR2 SQIVND (reference sequence).

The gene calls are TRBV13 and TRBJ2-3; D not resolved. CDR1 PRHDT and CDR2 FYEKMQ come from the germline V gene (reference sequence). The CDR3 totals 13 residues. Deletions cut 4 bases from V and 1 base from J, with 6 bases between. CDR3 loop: CASSSDRTDTQYF. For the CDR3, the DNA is TGTGCCAGCAGCTCTGATCGCACAGATACGCAGTATTTT.

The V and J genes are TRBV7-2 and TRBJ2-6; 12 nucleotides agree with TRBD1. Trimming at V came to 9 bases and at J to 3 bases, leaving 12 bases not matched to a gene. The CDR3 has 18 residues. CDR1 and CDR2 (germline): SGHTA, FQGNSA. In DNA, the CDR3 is TGTGCCAGTATACCGGGACAGGGGGCCCGAGGTGGGGCCAACGTCCTGACTTTC. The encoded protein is CASIPGQGARGGANVLTF.

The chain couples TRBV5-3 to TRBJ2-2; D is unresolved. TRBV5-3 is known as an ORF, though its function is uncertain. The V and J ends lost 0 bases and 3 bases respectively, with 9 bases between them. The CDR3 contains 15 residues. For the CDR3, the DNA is TGTGCCAGAAGCTTGGCTCAGGTTGACACCGGGGAGCTGTTTTTT. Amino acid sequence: CARSLAQVDTGELFF.

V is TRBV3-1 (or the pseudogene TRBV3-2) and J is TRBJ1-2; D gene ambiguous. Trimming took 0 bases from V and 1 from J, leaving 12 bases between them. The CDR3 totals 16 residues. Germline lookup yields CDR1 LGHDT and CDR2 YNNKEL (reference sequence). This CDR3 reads CASSQEQTLLNYGYTF. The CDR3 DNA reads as TGTGCCAGCAGCCAAGAGCAGACACTACTTAACTATGGCTACACCTTC.

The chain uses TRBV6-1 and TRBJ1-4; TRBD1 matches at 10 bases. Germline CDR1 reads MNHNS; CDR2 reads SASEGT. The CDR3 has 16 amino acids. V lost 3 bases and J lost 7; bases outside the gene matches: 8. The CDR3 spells CASSDRPGQGSEKLFF. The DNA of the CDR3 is TGTGCCAGCAGTGACCGGCCGGGACAGGGGTCTGAAAAACTGTTTTTT.

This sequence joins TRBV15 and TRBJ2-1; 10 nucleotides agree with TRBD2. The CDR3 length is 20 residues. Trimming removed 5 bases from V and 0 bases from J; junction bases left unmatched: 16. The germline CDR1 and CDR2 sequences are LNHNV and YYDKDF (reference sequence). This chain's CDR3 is CATSGDPERGGRSSYNEQFF. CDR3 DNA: TGTGCCACCAGCGGCGACCCAGAGCGGGGGGGCCGGTCCTCCTACAATGAGCAGTTCTTC.

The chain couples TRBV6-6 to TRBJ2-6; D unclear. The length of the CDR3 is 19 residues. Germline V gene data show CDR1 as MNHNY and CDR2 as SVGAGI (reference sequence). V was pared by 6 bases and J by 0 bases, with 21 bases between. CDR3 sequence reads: CASSSRRGVETSGANVLTF. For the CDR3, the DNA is TGTGCCAGCAGCTCCCGTAGAGGCGTAGAAACCTCTGGGGCCAACGTCCTGACTTTC.

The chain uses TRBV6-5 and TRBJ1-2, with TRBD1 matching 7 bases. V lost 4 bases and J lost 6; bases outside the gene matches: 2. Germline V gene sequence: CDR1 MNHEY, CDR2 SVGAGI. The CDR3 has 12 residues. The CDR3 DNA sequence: TGTGCCAGCAGTTCCACAGGGGATGGCTACACCTTC. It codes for CASSSTGDGYTF.

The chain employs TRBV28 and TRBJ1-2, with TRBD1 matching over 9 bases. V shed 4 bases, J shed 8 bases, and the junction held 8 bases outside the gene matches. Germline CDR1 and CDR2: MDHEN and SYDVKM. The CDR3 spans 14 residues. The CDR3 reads CASSSSGTGLGYTF. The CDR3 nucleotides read TGTGCCAGCAGTTCATCCGGGACAGGGTTAGGCTACACCTTC.

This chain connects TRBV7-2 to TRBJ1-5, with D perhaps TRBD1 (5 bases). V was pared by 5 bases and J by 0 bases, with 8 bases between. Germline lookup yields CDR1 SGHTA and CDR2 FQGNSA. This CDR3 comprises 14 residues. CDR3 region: CASSPDSSNQPQHF. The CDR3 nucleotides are TGTGCCAGCAGCCCCGACAGTAGCAATCAGCCCCAGCATTTT.

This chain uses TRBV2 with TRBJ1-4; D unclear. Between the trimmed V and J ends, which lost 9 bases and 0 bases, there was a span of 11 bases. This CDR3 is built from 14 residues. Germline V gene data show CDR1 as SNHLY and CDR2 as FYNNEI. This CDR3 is CASRLRPTNEKLFF. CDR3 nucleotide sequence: TGTGCCAGTCGGCTTCGTCCAACTAATGAAAAACTGTTTTTT.

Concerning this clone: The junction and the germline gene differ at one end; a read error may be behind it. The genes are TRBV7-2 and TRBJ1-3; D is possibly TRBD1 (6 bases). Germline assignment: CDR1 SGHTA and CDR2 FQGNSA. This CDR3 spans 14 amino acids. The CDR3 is CAGSGQPSGNTIYF. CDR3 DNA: TGTGCCGGCAGCGGACAGCCATCTGGAAACACCATATATTTT.

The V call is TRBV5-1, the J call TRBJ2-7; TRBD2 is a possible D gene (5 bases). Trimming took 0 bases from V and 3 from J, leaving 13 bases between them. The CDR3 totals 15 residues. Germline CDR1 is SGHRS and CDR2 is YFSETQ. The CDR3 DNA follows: TGCGCCAGCAGCTTGGTCGGGGTCAGGAGCTACGAGCAGTACTTC. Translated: CASSLVGVRSYEQYF.

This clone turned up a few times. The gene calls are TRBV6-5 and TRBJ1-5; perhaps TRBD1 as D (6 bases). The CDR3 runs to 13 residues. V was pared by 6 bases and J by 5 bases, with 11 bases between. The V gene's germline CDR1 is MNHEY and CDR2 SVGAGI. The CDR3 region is CASRGGVDQPQHF. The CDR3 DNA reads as TGTGCCAGCAGAGGGGGAGTAGATCAGCCCCAGCATTTT.

CDR3 sequence reads: CASSINLGRDEQFF. The CDR3 DNA follows: TGTGCCAGCAGCATTAACCTAGGGCGCGATGAGCAGTTCTTC. V usage is TRBV28 and J usage is TRBJ2-1; D unresolved. Germline V gene sequence: CDR1 MDHEN, CDR2 SYDVKM. CDR3 size: 14 residues. The V end was cut by 6 bases, the J end by 8 bases, with 17 bases between.

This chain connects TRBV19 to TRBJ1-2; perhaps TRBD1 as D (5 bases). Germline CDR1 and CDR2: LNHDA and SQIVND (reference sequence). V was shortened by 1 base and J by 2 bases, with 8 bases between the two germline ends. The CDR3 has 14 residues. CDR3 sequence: CASSIGTRNYGYTF. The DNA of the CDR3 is TGTGCCAGTAGTATAGGGACAAGGAACTATGGCTACACCTTC.

The CDR3 region has the DNA TGTGCCAGCACCCTCATCGGGGCGGGCGGCTACACCTTC. Translation: CASTLIGAGGYTF. This chain connects TRBV7-2 to TRBJ1-2; D possibly corresponds to TRBD1 (5 bases). This CDR3 has 13 amino acids. Germline V gene lookup returns CDR1 SGHTA and CDR2 FQGNSA. Trimming left V 7 bases short and J 8 bases short, with 17 bases between.